The clone carrying this T cell receptor (beta chain) was observed a handful of times. The entry originates in a study of regulatory T cells in long-lasting Graves disease. Study summary: In persistent Graves' disease, antithyroid drugs had been taken for over 5 years and TSH receptor antibodies stayed positive.

Time point meaning: persistent/refractory GD, antithyroid drugs over 5 years with positive TRAb. RNA isolated from PBMCs was used to make the TCR library. The CDR3 spans 17 residues. The germline gives CDR1 MNHEY, CDR2 SMNVEV (reference sequence). V shed 5 bases, J shed 5 bases, and the junction held 12 bases outside the gene matches. iRepertoire HTBI primers and Arm-PCR of CDR3 regions built TCR beta libraries. TCRdb re-called the multiplex PCR reads through MiXCR, storing one row per CDR3 protein. The sample shows around 500,000 distinct CDR3 sequences, about 20% of them seen only once. The source material was peripheral blood mononuclear cells (PBMCs), sampled when the disease was refractory, from a patient treated with antithyroid drugs. J is TRBJ2-5 and V is TRBV27, with 12 bases fitting TRBD2. This receptor was obtained from a female donor with Graves disease. The CDR3 bases are TGTGCCAGCAGTAGCGTACCGGGACTAGCGGGTGAGGAGACCCAGTACTTC. It encodes CASSSVPGLAGEETQYF.